The rows below give T cell receptor beta chains drawn from one sample of a study of shared clonotypes between healthy human individuals. Some clones are missing from TCRdb's copy, which holds only in-frame ones; the method was immunoSEQ multiplex PCR. The sample lists around 1.5 million clones; around 98% were seen once. The source material was naive CD4+ T cells sorted from blood. These receptors all come from a young man in good health. The conserved cysteine and the conserved F or W are not part of the CDR3 here. The D gene is left open where the match is weak.

CDR3aa: ASSLGQGTYGYT
j_gene: TRBJ1-2
v_gene: TRBV27
d_gene: TRBD1
len: 12

CDR3aa: ASSKGDRGRGTEAF
j_gene: TRBJ1-1
v_gene: TRBV21-1
d_gene: .
len: 14

CDR3aa: ASSLQRSYNEQF
j_gene: TRBJ2-1
v_gene: TRBV27
d_gene: .
len: 12

CDR3aa: ASSETTGQIYNEQF
j_gene: TRBJ2-1
v_gene: TRBV6-1
d_gene: TRBD1
len: 14

CDR3aa: ASSPIQGVGGYT
j_gene: TRBJ1-2
v_gene: TRBV5-4
d_gene: TRBD1
len: 12

CDR3aa: ASSLLGQGHGYT
j_gene: TRBJ1-2
v_gene: TRBV7-2
d_gene: TRBD1
len: 12

CDR3aa: ASSDQGPDNEQF
j_gene: TRBJ2-1
v_gene: TRBV6-4
d_gene: .
len: 12

CDR3aa: ASNKQETNQPQH
j_gene: TRBJ1-5
v_gene: TRBV2
d_gene: .
len: 12

CDR3aa: ASRPDTDSYNEQF
j_gene: TRBJ2-1
v_gene: TRBV5-1
d_gene: .
len: 13

CDR3aa: ASSFGTSGSYEQF
j_gene: TRBJ2-1
v_gene: TRBV5-4
d_gene: TRBD2
len: 13

CDR3aa: ASSPAQGDTEAF
j_gene: TRBJ1-1
v_gene: TRBV18
d_gene: TRBD1
len: 12

CDR3aa: ASSQDSGAREQY
j_gene: TRBJ2-7
v_gene: TRBV4-1
d_gene: .
len: 12

CDR3aa: ASSGVRDNDYGYT
j_gene: TRBJ1-2
v_gene: TRBV2
d_gene: .
len: 13

CDR3aa: ASSLLPAIAEAF
j_gene: TRBJ1-1
v_gene: TRBV5-5
d_gene: .
len: 12

CDR3aa: ASSPIRGPIYEQY
j_gene: TRBJ2-7
v_gene: TRBV7-9
d_gene: .
len: 13

CDR3aa: ASSVGGTSNQPQH
j_gene: TRBJ1-5
v_gene: TRBV9
d_gene: .
len: 13

CDR3aa: ASSQEAGRYEQY
j_gene: TRBJ2-7
v_gene: TRBV4-1
d_gene: .
len: 12

CDR3aa: ASSFPTGAYNEQF
j_gene: TRBJ2-1
v_gene: TRBV5-4
d_gene: TRBD1
len: 13

CDR3aa: ASSFGTSGRGYNEQF
j_gene: TRBJ2-1
v_gene: TRBV28
d_gene: TRBD2
len: 15

CDR3aa: ASSLESYEQY
j_gene: TRBJ2-7
v_gene: TRBV5-5
d_gene: .
len: 10

CDR3aa: ASSLLTQRSDEQY
j_gene: TRBJ2-7
v_gene: TRBV7-9
d_gene: .
len: 13

CDR3aa: ASSVGGTGIAKNIQY
j_gene: TRBJ2-4
v_gene: TRBV9
d_gene: .
len: 15

CDR3aa: SVWGQNTGELF
j_gene: TRBJ2-2
v_gene: TRBV29-1
d_gene: .
len: 11

CDR3aa: ASRLTGGSYEQY
j_gene: TRBJ2-7
v_gene: TRBV6-5
d_gene: TRBD1
len: 12

CDR3aa: ASEDREKSGNQPQH
j_gene: TRBJ1-5
v_gene: TRBV19
d_gene: TRBD1
len: 14

CDR3aa: ASSSRTGTNEKLF
j_gene: TRBJ1-4
v_gene: TRBV6-1
d_gene: TRBD1
len: 13

CDR3aa: ASSGGAEMR
j_gene: TRBJ1-2
v_gene: TRBV10-1
d_gene: .
len: 9

CDR3aa: ASSARTDTQY
j_gene: TRBJ2-3
v_gene: TRBV7-2
d_gene: .
len: 10

CDR3aa: ASKSPVTEAF
j_gene: TRBJ1-1
v_gene: TRBV28
d_gene: .
len: 10

CDR3aa: AWSGGHTNQPQH
j_gene: TRBJ1-5
v_gene: TRBV30
d_gene: .
len: 12

CDR3aa: ASSVVGSNVETQY
j_gene: TRBJ2-5
v_gene: TRBV9
d_gene: .
len: 13

CDR3aa: ATSRDGLAGGEQY
j_gene: TRBJ2-7
v_gene: TRBV15
d_gene: TRBD2
len: 13

CDR3aa: ASSLTGDHEQY
j_gene: TRBJ2-7
v_gene: TRBV5-1
d_gene: .
len: 11

CDR3aa: ASSVGVTSGMLLF
j_gene: TRBJ2-2
v_gene: TRBV10-1
d_gene: TRBD2
len: 13

CDR3aa: AIKTGQGRTGELF
j_gene: TRBJ2-2
v_gene: TRBV6-5
d_gene: TRBD1
len: 13

CDR3aa: ASSNRGGDTDTQY
j_gene: TRBJ2-3
v_gene: TRBV19
d_gene: .
len: 13

CDR3aa: ASSPRLGAQY
j_gene: TRBJ2-5
v_gene: TRBV27
d_gene: .
len: 10

CDR3aa: ASQGSNQPQH
j_gene: TRBJ1-5
v_gene: TRBV28
d_gene: .
len: 10

CDR3aa: ASSTPGQGDYEQY
j_gene: TRBJ2-7
v_gene: TRBV27
d_gene: TRBD1
len: 13

CDR3aa: ASSSTGGTYEQY
j_gene: TRBJ2-7
v_gene: TRBV28
d_gene: TRBD1
len: 12

CDR3aa: ASGLVASGTSQETQY
j_gene: TRBJ2-5
v_gene: TRBV12-5
d_gene: TRBD2
len: 15

CDR3aa: ASSKAGAETQY
j_gene: TRBJ2-5
v_gene: TRBV11-1
d_gene: .
len: 11

CDR3aa: ASSVRTGDVEQY
j_gene: TRBJ2-7
v_gene: TRBV28
d_gene: TRBD1
len: 12

CDR3aa: ASRREVLSNQPQH
j_gene: TRBJ1-5
v_gene: TRBV28
d_gene: .
len: 13

CDR3aa: ASSLKGHGGYT
j_gene: TRBJ1-2
v_gene: TRBV27
d_gene: .
len: 11

CDR3aa: ASSFKGQQYSNQPQH
j_gene: TRBJ1-5
v_gene: TRBV27
d_gene: .
len: 15

CDR3aa: ASIRQGHEQF
j_gene: TRBJ2-1
v_gene: TRBV2
d_gene: .
len: 10

CDR3aa: ASRSHTGELF
j_gene: TRBJ2-2
v_gene: TRBV11-3
d_gene: .
len: 10

CDR3aa: ASSPIEVGGSRHEQF
j_gene: TRBJ2-1
v_gene: TRBV7-9
d_gene: TRBD2
len: 15

CDR3aa: ASSLYGRYEQY
j_gene: TRBJ2-7
v_gene: TRBV7-2
d_gene: .
len: 11

CDR3aa: SDRRGAEAF
j_gene: TRBJ1-1
v_gene: TRBV20-1
d_gene: .
len: 9

CDR3aa: ASSEVPGWDQVYYEQY
j_gene: TRBJ2-7
v_gene: TRBV6-1
d_gene: .
len: 16

CDR3aa: SAREGSYT
j_gene: TRBJ1-2
v_gene: TRBV20-1
d_gene: .
len: 8

CDR3aa: ASSFQAGLRTGNTIY
j_gene: TRBJ1-3
v_gene: TRBV7-2
d_gene: .
len: 15

CDR3aa: ASAGGGTSGAYEQF
j_gene: TRBJ2-1
v_gene: TRBV5-1
d_gene: TRBD2
len: 14